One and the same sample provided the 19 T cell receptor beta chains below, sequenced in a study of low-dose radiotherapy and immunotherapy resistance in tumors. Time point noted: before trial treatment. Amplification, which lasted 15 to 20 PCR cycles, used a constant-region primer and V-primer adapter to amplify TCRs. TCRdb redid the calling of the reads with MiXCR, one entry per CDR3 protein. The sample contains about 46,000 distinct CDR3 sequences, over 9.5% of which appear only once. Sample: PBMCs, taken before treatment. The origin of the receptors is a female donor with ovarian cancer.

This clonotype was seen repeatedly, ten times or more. The CDR3 protein is CASARDGELFF. The CDR3 DNA reads as TGTGCCAGCGCTAGAGACGGGGAGCTGTTTTTT. J is TRBJ2-2 and V is TRBV21-1; the table names TRBD2, a call not compared with the DNA. TRBV21-1 is listed as a pseudogene. The CDR3 extends over 11 amino acids.

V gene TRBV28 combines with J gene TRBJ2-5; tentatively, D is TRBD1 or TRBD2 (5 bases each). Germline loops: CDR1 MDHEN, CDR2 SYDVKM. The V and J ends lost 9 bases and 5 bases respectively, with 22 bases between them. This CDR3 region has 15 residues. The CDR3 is CASFPFLGVRETQYF. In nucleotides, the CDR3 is TGTGCCAGTTTCCCATTCTTGGGGGTCCGGGAGACCCAGTACTTC.

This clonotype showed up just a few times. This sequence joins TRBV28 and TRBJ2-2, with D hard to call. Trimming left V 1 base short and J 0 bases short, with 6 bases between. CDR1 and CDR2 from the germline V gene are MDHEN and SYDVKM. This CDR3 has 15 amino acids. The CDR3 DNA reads TGTGCCAGCAGTTTATTTGGCACGAACACCGGGGAGCTGTTTTTT. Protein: CASSLFGTNTGELFF.

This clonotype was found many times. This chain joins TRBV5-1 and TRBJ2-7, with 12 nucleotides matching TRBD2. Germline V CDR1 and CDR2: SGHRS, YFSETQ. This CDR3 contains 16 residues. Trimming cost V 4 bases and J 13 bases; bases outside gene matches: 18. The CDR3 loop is CASSPGRLAGGPTTYF. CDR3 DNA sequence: TGCGCCAGCAGCCCCGGCCGGCTAGCGGGAGGGCCTACGACCTACTTC.

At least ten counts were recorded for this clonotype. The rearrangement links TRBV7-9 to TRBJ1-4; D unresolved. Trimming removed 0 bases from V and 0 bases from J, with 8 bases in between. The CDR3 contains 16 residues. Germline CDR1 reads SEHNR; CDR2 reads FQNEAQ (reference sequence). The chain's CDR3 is CASSLATAATNEKLFF. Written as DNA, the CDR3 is TGTGCCAGCAGCTTAGCGACCGCTGCAACTAATGAAAAACTGTTTTTT.

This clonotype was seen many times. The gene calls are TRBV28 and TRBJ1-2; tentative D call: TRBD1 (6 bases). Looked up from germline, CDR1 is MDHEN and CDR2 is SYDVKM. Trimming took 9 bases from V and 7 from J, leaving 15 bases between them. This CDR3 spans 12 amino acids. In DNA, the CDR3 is TGTGCCAGTAATCAGGGGACGGGTGGCTACACCTTC. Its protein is CASNQGTGGYTF.

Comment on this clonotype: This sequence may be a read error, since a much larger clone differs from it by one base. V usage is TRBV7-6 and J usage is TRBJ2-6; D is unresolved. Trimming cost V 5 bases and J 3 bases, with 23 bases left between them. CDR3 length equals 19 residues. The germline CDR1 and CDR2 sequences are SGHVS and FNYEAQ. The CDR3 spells CASSRFQAPLDFGANVLTF. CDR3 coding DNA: TGTGCCAGCAGCCGATTCCAGGCTCCCCTTGACTTTGGGGCCAACGTCCTGACTTTC.

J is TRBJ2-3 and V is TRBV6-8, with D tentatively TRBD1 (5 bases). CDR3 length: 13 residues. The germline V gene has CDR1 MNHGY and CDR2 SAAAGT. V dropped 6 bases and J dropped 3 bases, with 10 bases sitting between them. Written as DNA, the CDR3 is TGTGCCAGCAGGTATCAGGGAACAGATACGCAGTATTTT. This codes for CASRYQGTDTQYF.

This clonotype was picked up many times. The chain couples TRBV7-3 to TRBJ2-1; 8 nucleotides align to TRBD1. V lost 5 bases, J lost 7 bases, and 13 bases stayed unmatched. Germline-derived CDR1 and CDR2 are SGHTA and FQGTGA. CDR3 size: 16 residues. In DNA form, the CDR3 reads TGTGCCAGCAGCAAACCCGGGACAGGATCTCTTAATGAGCAGTTCTTC. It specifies CASSKPGTGSLNEQFF. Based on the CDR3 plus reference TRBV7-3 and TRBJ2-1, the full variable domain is GAGVSQTPSNKVTEKGKYVELRCDPISGHTALYWYRQSLGQGPEFLIYFQGTGAADDSGLPNDRFFAVRPEGSVSTLKIQRTERGDSAVYLCASSKPGTGSLNEQFFGPGTRLTVL.

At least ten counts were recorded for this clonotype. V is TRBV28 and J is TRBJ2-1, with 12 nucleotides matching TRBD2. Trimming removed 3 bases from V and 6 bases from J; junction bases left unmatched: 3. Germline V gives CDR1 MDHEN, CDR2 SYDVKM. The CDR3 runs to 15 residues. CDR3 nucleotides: TGTGCCAGCAGTTTGTCTAGCGGGAGGGCCAATGAGCAGTTCTTC. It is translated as CASSLSSGRANEQFF.

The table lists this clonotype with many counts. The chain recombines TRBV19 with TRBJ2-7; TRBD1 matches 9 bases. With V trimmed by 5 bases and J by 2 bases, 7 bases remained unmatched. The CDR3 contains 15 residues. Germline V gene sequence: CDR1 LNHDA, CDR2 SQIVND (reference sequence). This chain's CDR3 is CASSPGDRAPYEQYF. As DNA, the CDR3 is TGTGCCAGTAGTCCTGGGGACAGGGCTCCCTACGAGCAGTACTTC. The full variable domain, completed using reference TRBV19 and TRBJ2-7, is DGGITQSPKYLFRKEGQNVTLSCEQNLNHDAMYWYRQDPGQGLRLIYYSQIVNDFQKGDIAEGYSVSREKKESFPLTVTSAQKNPTAFYLCASSPGDRAPYEQYFGPGTRLTVT.

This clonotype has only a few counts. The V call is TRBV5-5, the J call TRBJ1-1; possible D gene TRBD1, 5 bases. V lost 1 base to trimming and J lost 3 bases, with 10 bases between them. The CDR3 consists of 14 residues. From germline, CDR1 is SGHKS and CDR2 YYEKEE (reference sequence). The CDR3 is CASSLFRADTEAFF. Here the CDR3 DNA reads TGTGCCAGCAGCTTGTTCAGGGCAGACACTGAAGCTTTCTTT.

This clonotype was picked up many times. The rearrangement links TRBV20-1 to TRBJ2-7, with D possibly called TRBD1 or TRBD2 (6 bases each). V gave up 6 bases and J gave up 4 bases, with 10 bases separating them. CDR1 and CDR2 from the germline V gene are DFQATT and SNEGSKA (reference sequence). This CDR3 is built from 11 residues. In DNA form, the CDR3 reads TGCAGTGCCCAAGGGGGGTACGAGCAGTACTTC. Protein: CSAQGGYEQYF.

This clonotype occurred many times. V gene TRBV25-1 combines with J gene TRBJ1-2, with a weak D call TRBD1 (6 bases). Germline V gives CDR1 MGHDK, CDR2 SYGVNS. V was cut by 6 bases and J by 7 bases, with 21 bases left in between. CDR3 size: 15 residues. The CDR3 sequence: CASRETGSWETGYTF. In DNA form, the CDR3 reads TGTGCCAGCAGGGAAACAGGGAGTTGGGAAACTGGCTACACCTTC.

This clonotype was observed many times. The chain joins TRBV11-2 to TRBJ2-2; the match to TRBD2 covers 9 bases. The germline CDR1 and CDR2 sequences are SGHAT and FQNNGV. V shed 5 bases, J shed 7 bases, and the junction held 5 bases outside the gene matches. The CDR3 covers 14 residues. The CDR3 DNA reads TGTGCCAGCAGCCGAATAGCGGGGGTCGGGGAGCTGTTTTTT. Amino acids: CASSRIAGVGELFF.

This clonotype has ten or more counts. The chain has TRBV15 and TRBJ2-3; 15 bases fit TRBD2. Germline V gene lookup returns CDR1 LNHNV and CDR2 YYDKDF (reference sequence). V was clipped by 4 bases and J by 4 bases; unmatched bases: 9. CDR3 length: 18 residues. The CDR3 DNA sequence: TGTGCCACCAGCATTCCGGGACTAGCGGGGGGTTGGGCAGATACGCAGTATTTT. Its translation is CATSIPGLAGGWADTQYF.

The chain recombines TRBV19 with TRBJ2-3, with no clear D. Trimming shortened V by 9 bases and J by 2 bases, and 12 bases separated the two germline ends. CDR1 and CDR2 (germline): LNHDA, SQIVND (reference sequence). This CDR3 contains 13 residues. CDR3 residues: CASNALDTDTQYF. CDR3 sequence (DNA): TGTGCCAGCAACGCCCTCGACACAGATACGCAGTATTTT.

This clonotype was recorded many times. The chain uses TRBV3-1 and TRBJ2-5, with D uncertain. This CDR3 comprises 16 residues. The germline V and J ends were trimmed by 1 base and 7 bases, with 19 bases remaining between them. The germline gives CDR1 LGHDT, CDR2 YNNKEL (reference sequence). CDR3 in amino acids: CASSQVGSVGQRTQYF. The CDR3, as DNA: TGTGCCAGCAGCCAAGTGGGTTCGGTCGGCCAACGGACCCAGTACTTC.

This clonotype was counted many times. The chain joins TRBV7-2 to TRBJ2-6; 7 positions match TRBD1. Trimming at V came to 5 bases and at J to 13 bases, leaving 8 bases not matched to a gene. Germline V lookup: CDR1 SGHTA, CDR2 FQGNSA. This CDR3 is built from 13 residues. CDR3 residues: CASSPDRVRVLTF. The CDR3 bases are TGTGCCAGCAGCCCTGACAGGGTACGGGTCCTGACTTTC.